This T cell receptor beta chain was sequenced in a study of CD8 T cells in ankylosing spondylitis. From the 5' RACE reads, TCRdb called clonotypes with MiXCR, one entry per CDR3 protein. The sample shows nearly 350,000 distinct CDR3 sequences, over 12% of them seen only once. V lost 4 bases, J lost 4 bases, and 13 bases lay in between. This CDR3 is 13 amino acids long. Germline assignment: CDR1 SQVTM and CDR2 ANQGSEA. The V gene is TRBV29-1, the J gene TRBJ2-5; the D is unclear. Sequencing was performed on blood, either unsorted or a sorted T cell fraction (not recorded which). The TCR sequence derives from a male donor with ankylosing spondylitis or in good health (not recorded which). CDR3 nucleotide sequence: TGCAGCGTTGTCCAAGGAAAGGGAGAGACCCAGTACTTC. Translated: CSVVQGKGETQYF.